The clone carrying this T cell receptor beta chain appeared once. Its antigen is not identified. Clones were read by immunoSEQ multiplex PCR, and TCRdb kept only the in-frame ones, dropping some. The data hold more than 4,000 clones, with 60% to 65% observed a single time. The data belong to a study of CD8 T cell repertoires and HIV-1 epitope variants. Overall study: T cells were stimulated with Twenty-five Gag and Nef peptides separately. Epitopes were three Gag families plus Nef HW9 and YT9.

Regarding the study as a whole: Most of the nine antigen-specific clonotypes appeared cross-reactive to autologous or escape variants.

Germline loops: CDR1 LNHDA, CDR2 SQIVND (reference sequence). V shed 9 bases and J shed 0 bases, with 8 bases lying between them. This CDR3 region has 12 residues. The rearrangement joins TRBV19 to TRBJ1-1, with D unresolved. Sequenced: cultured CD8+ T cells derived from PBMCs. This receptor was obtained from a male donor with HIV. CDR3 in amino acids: CASSNMNTEAFF. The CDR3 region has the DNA TGTGCCAGCAGCAACATGAACACTGAAGCTTTCTTT.